The clone carrying this TCR beta chain was counted ten times or more. Its antigen is unknown. Through a sample-barcoded 5' primer and a J-beta primer mix, a second PCR was run for roughly 6 to 11 cycles. In TCRdb, the 5' RACE reads were re-called with MiXCR into one record per CDR3 protein. The table lists around 1,500,000 distinct CDR3 sequences, roughly 27% of them singletons, with about 7.7% in the top ten. This entry comes from a study of blood T cells in healthy people across ages. CDR1 SGHRS and CDR2 YFSETQ come from the germline V gene. There are 15 residues in the CDR3. Trimming removed 4 bases from V and 1 base from J, with 12 bases in between. Whole-study results and caveats: Roughly linear age-related decline in beta diversity appeared, significant by age 40. Higher naive T cell percentage went strongly together with higher TCR beta diversity. Researchers judged that diversity estimates from one million T cells fell short of true values.

Total RNA, at least 5.5 micrograms per sample, came from PBMCs. Sample: blood. The TCR comes from a woman between 25 and 40 years old in good health. This sequence joins TRBV5-1 and TRBJ2-1; D possibly uses TRBD1 or TRBD2 (6 bases each). The DNA of the CDR3 is TGCGCCAGCAGCGGAGGGGGTTTTTCCTACAATGAGCAGTTCTTC. This codes for CASSGGGFSYNEQFF. The whole variable domain, filled in from reference TRBV5-1 and TRBJ2-1, reads KAGVTQTPRYLIKTRGQQVTLSCSPISGHRSVSWYQQTPGQGLQFLFEYFSETQRNKGNFPGRFSGRQFSNSRSEMNVSTLELGDSALYLCASSGGGFSYNEQFFGPGTRLTVL.